The 14 T cell receptor beta chains presented below share a single source sample, sequenced in a study of shared clonotypes between healthy human individuals. Sequencing used immunoSEQ multiplex PCR; TCRdb keeps in-frame clones, though not all of them. The table shows around 700,000 clones, with 90% to 95% occurring only once. The naive CD8 fraction comprised CD45RO-negative cells positively selected for CCR7 and excluded terminally differentiated effector memory CD45RA+ cells. Sequencing used naive CD8+ T cells sorted from blood. All receptors come from a man younger than 40 in good health.

With regard to this clone: Additional DNA sequences in this sample encode the identical CDR3. The chain combines TRBV27 with TRBJ2-1; 8 bases fit TRBD2. Per germline, CDR1 MNHEY and CDR2 SMNVEV (reference sequence). V dropped 2 bases and J dropped 4; count of bases not matched to a gene: 1. The CDR3 is made up of 14 amino acids. The CDR3 reads CASSLGLAYNEQFF. CDR3 bases: TGTGCCAGCAGTTTAGGACTAGCATACAATGAGCAGTTCTTC.

As DNA, the CDR3 is TGTGCCAGCAGCTTAGAGGGACTAGCGGGACCGGGTGAGCAGTACTTC. This translates into CASSLEGLAGPGEQYF. J is TRBJ2-7 and V is TRBV7-9, with 13 bases fitting TRBD2. This CDR3 region has 16 residues. Trimming removed 1 base from V and 7 bases from J; junction bases left unmatched: 7. Germline assignment: CDR1 SEHNR and CDR2 FQNEAQ (reference sequence). Together with reference TRBV7-9 and TRBJ2-7, the CDR3 gives the full variable domain: DTGVSQNPRHKITKRGQNVTFRCDPISEHNRLYWYRQTLGQGPEFLTYFQNEAQLEKSRLLSDRFSAERPKGSFSTLEIQRTEQGDSAMYLCASSLEGLAGPGEQYFGPGTRLTVT.

The V and J genes are TRBV27 and TRBJ2-1; D uncertain. Trimming took off 1 base at V and 2 bases at J, with 6 bases between the two ends. The CDR3 consists of 14 residues. CDR1 and CDR2 from the germline V gene are MNHEY and SMNVEV (reference sequence). The DNA of the CDR3 is TGTGCCAGCAGTTTATATGGACCCTACAATGAGCAGTTCTTC. Translation: CASSLYGPYNEQFF.

CDR3 sequence reads: CASSFFSLSSYEQYF. The CDR3 DNA sequence: TGTGCCAGCAGCTTTTTTTCACTGAGCTCCTACGAGCAGTACTTC. This sequence joins TRBV11-2 and TRBJ2-7; no firm D call. V was pared by 3 bases and J by 0 bases, with 12 bases between. Germline values: CDR1 SGHAT, CDR2 FQNNGV. The CDR3 sequence is 15 residues long.

This sequence joins TRBV10-2 and TRBJ2-7, with TRBD2 matching 7 bases. The CDR3 is 15 residues long. The germline CDR1 and CDR2 sequences are WSHSY and SAAADI. J was trimmed by 4 bases and V by 3 bases; bases with no gene match: 9. The CDR3 is CASSDEASGVYEQYF. CDR3 DNA sequence: TGCGCCAGCAGTGATGAGGCTAGCGGTGTGTACGAGCAGTACTTC.

The chain carries TRBV28 and TRBJ1-1; D is unclear. The CDR3 runs to 13 residues. The germline V gene has CDR1 MDHEN and CDR2 SYDVKM. V was pared by 0 bases and J by 5 bases, with 7 bases between. CDR3 coding DNA: TGTGCCAGCAGTTTATGGGTGGGGACTGAAGCTTTCTTT. Translated, it gives CASSLWVGTEAFF. Drawing the rest from reference TRBV28 and TRBJ1-1, the complete variable domain is DVKVTQSSRYLVKRTGEKVFLECVQDMDHENMFWYRQDPGLGLRLIYFSYDVKMKEKGDIPEGYSVSREKKERFSLILESASTNQTSMYLCASSLWVGTEAFFGQGTRLTVV.

The chain links TRBV4-1 to TRBJ2-1; D remains ambiguous. The germline V gene has CDR1 MGHRA and CDR2 YSYEKL. CDR3 length equals 18 residues. Trimming took off 0 bases at V and 1 base at J, with 16 bases between the two ends. The CDR3 nucleotides are TGCGCCAGCAGCCAAGAAGGTCTTGGCGGATCTTCCTACAATGAGCAGTTCTTC. Protein sequence: CASSQEGLGGSSYNEQFF.

The chain combines TRBV27 with TRBJ2-1; 7 bases fit TRBD2. Trimming took 8 bases from V and 2 from J; bases not matched to a gene: 9. This CDR3 comprises 15 residues. Germline loops: CDR1 MNHEY, CDR2 SMNVEV (reference sequence). The CDR3 spells CASLRGGSPYNEQFF. The CDR3 region has the DNA TGTGCCAGCCTTAGGGGCGGGAGCCCCTACAATGAGCAGTTCTTC.

The genes are TRBV10-3 and TRBJ2-7; 10 bases agree with TRBD2. After removal of 2 bases from V and 2 bases from J, the junction contained 3 bases not matched to a gene. The CDR3 extends over 15 amino acids. The germline CDR1 and CDR2 sequences are ENHRY and SYGVKD. CDR3 sequence (DNA): TGTGCCATCAGTGAGAAGCGGGAGGGAACCTACGAGCAGTACTTC. Translating gives CAISEKREGTYEQYF.

This chain joins TRBV5-1 and TRBJ2-7; D uncertain. V was pared by 4 bases and J by 3 bases, with 8 bases between. The CDR3 loop spans 12 amino acids. Germline V gives CDR1 SGHRS, CDR2 YFSETQ. CDR3 protein: CASSTASYEQYF. DNA for the CDR3: TGCGCCAGCAGCACAGCTAGCTACGAGCAGTACTTC.

The chain combines TRBV5-6 with TRBJ1-1; D unresolved. Germline CDR1 reads SGHDT; CDR2 reads YYEEEE. CDR3 length: 13 residues. V was cut by 3 bases and J by 4 bases, with 10 bases left in between. CDR3 amino acids: CASSSLVGTEAFF. CDR3 bases: TGTGCCAGCAGCTCGCTTGTGGGCACTGAAGCTTTCTTT. The full variable domain, rest sourced from reference TRBV5-6 and TRBJ1-1, is DAGVTQSPTHLIKTRGQQVTLRCSPKSGHDTVSWYQQALGQGPQFIFQYYEEEERQRGNFPDRFSGHQFPNYSSELNVNALLLGDSALYLCASSSLVGTEAFFGQGTRLTVV.

For the CDR3, the DNA is TGTGCCTGGATCCGACAGGTTGGGTTTCGTATTGGCGGCTACACCTTC. Its protein is CAWIRQVGFRIGGYTF. V is TRBV30 and J is TRBJ1-2; maybe TRBD1 (6 bases). Germline CDR1 GTSNPN, CDR2 SVGIG (reference sequence). V was pared by 4 bases and J by 8 bases, with 26 bases between. The CDR3 contains 16 residues.

The chain recombines TRBV4-3 with TRBJ2-5; 7 bases map to TRBD2. Trimming removed 0 bases from V and 5 bases from J; junction bases left unmatched: 9. Germline V CDR1 and CDR2: LGHNA, YSLEER. The length of the CDR3 is 16 residues. The CDR3 loop is CASSQDPAGVRETQYF. Written as DNA, the CDR3 is TGCGCCAGCAGCCAAGATCCTGCGGGAGTGCGGGAGACCCAGTACTTC.

The J gene is TRBJ2-1, the V gene TRBV6-1; D unresolved. CDR1 and CDR2 (germline): MNHNS, SASEGT. V was shortened by 6 bases and J by 4 bases, with 10 bases between the two germline ends. CDR3 size: 13 residues. The CDR3 spells CASSPSAYNEQFF. CDR3 sequence (DNA): TGTGCCAGCAGCCCCTCCGCATACAATGAGCAGTTCTTC.